A selection of T cell receptor beta chains follows, all from one sample in a study of blood T cell repertoires in COVID-19. Repertoires were generated with immunoSEQ multiplex PCR, while TCRdb's copy carries only in-frame clones and drops some. The data hold 100,000 or so clones, with roughly 90% observed a single time. Sequencing used peripheral blood. Source of these receptors: a man between 60 and 75 years old with acute or convalescent COVID-19. Each CDR3 is given with its conserved first and last residue. Each record gives: clone size, D gene, V gene, J gene, CDR3 protein, CDR3 DNA. D genes are given only for firm matches. Clone sizes are given selectively: once, few, many, or a class where the clone is expanded.

clone_size: NA; d_call: TRBD2; v_call: TRBV30; j_call: TRBJ2-3; cdr3_aa: CAWRIAGGSTDTQYF; cdr3_nt: TGTGCCTGGAGGATAGCGGGAGGGAGTACAGATACGCAGTATTTT
clone_size: few; d_call: NA; v_call: TRBV19; j_call: TRBJ2-1; cdr3_aa: CASSASAFYNEQFF; cdr3_nt: TGTGCCAGTAGTGCTAGCGCCTTCTACAATGAGCAGTTCTTC
clone_size: NA; d_call: TRBD1; v_call: TRBV13; j_call: TRBJ1-2; cdr3_aa: CASSSWTGTYGGYTF; cdr3_nt: TGTGCCAGCAGCAGCTGGACAGGGACCTACGGTGGCTACACCTTC
clone_size: few; d_call: TRBD2; v_call: TRBV15; j_call: TRBJ2-4; cdr3_aa: CATSITGLRNIQYF; cdr3_nt: TGTGCCACCAGCATAACGGGACTACGAAACATTCAGTACTTC
clone_size: NA; d_call: NA; v_call: TRBV6-5; j_call: TRBJ1-3; cdr3_aa: CATQDNSGNTIYF; cdr3_nt: TGTGCAACCCAGGACAACTCTGGAAACACCATATATTTT
clone_size: NA; d_call: TRBD1; v_call: TRBV6-6; j_call: TRBJ1-2; cdr3_aa: CASSTQGAFYGYTF; cdr3_nt: TGTGCCAGCAGTACACAGGGGGCATTCTATGGCTACACCTTC
clone_size: few; d_call: TRBD2; v_call: TRBV6-6; j_call: TRBJ2-1; cdr3_aa: CASSNLRDYRFF; cdr3_nt: TGTGCCAGCAGTAACCTCCGGGACTACCGGTTCTTC
clone_size: NA; d_call: NA; v_call: TRBV28; j_call: TRBJ2-5; cdr3_aa: CASSPLTKGGETQYF; cdr3_nt: TGTGCCAGCAGTCCCCTAACCAAGGGCGGGGAGACCCAGTACTTC
clone_size: NA; d_call: TRBD1; v_call: TRBV30; j_call: TRBJ2-1; cdr3_aa: CAWRDRGRHEQFF; cdr3_nt: TGTGCCTGGAGGGACAGGGGGCGTCATGAGCAGTTCTTC
clone_size: NA; d_call: NA; v_call: TRBV7-9; j_call: TRBJ1-4; cdr3_aa: CASSASVWLQAENEKLFF; cdr3_nt: TGTGCCAGCAGCGCCTCAGTCTGGTTACAGGCCGAGAATGAAAAACTGTTTTTT
clone_size: NA; d_call: TRBD2; v_call: TRBV11-2; j_call: TRBJ2-1; cdr3_aa: CASSRSGRSSYNEQFF; cdr3_nt: TGTGCCAGCAGCCGTAGCGGGAGGAGCTCCTACAATGAGCAGTTCTTC
clone_size: NA; d_call: NA; v_call: TRBV11-2; j_call: TRBJ2-5; cdr3_aa: CASARDPQETQYF; cdr3_nt: TGTGCCAGCGCCCGGGATCCTCAAGAGACCCAGTACTTC
clone_size: NA; d_call: NA; v_call: TRBV23-1; j_call: TRBJ1-5; cdr3_aa: CASKREQCSNQPQHF; cdr3_nt: TGCGCCAGCAAACGGGAACAGTGCAGCAATCAGCCCCAGCATTTT
clone_size: NA; d_call: TRBD1; v_call: TRBV13; j_call: TRBJ2-2; cdr3_aa: CASSLTGDGTGELFF; cdr3_nt: TGTGCCAGCAGCTTAACAGGGGACGGCACCGGGGAGCTGTTTTTT
clone_size: NA; d_call: NA; v_call: TRBV27; j_call: TRBJ2-2; cdr3_aa: CASSLGRGTGELFF; cdr3_nt: TGTGCCAGCAGTTTAGGCAGAGGGACCGGGGAGCTGTTTTTT
clone_size: once; d_call: NA; v_call: TRBV30; j_call: TRBJ2-3; cdr3_aa: CASRAPGTDTQYF; cdr3_nt: TGTGCCTCGAGGGCCCCCGGCACAGATACGCAGTATTTT
clone_size: NA; d_call: TRBD2; v_call: TRBV5-1; j_call: TRBJ2-5; cdr3_aa: CASSLAPGGETQYF; cdr3_nt: TGCGCCAGCAGCTTGGCCCCGGGAGGGGAGACCCAGTACTTC
clone_size: NA; d_call: TRBD2; v_call: TRBV13; j_call: TRBJ2-1; cdr3_aa: CASSSRAGGPHNEQFF; cdr3_nt: TGTGCCAGCAGCTCCCGAGCGGGAGGGCCCCACAATGAGCAGTTCTTC
clone_size: NA; d_call: NA; v_call: TRBV5-4; j_call: TRBJ1-1; cdr3_aa: CASSLLGTEAFF; cdr3_nt: TGTGCCAGCAGCTTGCTAGGCACTGAAGCTTTCTTT
clone_size: NA; d_call: TRBD2; v_call: TRBV5-1; j_call: TRBJ2-1; cdr3_aa: CASSLGLAGGLYNEQFF; cdr3_nt: TGCGCCAGCAGCTTGGGACTAGCGGGGGGCCTCTACAATGAGCAGTTCTTC
clone_size: NA; d_call: TRBD1; v_call: TRBV5-1; j_call: TRBJ1-2; cdr3_aa: CASSTGTGGLYGYTF; cdr3_nt: TGCGCCAGCAGCACGGGGACAGGGGGCTTATATGGCTACACCTTC
clone_size: NA; d_call: NA; v_call: TRBV19; j_call: TRBJ1-5; cdr3_aa: CASSDGAGYNQPQHF; cdr3_nt: TGTGCCAGTAGTGACGGCGCAGGGTACAATCAGCCCCAGCATTTT
clone_size: once; d_call: TRBD2; v_call: TRBV7-8; j_call: TRBJ2-1; cdr3_aa: CASSQAAGGYNEQFF; cdr3_nt: TGTGCCAGCAGCCAAGCAGCGGGGGGATACAATGAGCAGTTCTTC
clone_size: NA; d_call: TRBD2; v_call: TRBV19; j_call: TRBJ2-7; cdr3_aa: CASSRGGEGSYEQYF; cdr3_nt: TGTGCCAGTAGTAGAGGCGGGGAGGGCTCCTACGAGCAGTACTTC
clone_size: NA; d_call: TRBD1; v_call: TRBV10-2; j_call: TRBJ1-6; cdr3_aa: CASSESGQGAYNSPLHF; cdr3_nt: TGCGCCAGCAGTGAGTCGGGACAGGGAGCCTATAATTCACCCCTCCACTTT
clone_size: NA; d_call: NA; v_call: TRBV27; j_call: TRBJ2-1; cdr3_aa: CASSLEGSPYNEQFF; cdr3_nt: TGTGCCAGCAGCCTAGAAGGGAGTCCCTACAATGAGCAGTTCTTC
clone_size: NA; d_call: NA; v_call: TRBV27; j_call: TRBJ2-1; cdr3_aa: CASRKQENEQFF; cdr3_nt: TGTGCCAGCAGAAAACAGGAAAATGAGCAGTTCTTC
clone_size: NA; d_call: NA; v_call: TRBV5-5; j_call: TRBJ2-2; cdr3_aa: CASSGAPGYNTGELFF; cdr3_nt: TGTGCCAGCAGCGGAGCCCCAGGGTACAACACCGGGGAGCTGTTTTTT
clone_size: NA; d_call: NA; v_call: TRBV3-1/TRBV3-2; j_call: TRBJ2-1; cdr3_aa: CASSQTAEQFF; cdr3_nt: TGTGCCAGCAGCCAAACAGCAGAGCAGTTCTTC
clone_size: few; d_call: TRBD2; v_call: TRBV3-1/TRBV3-2; j_call: TRBJ2-1; cdr3_aa: CASSPLAGGHIGEQFF; cdr3_nt: TGTGCCAGCAGCCCCCTAGCGGGAGGGCATATAGGTGAGCAGTTCTTC
clone_size: NA; d_call: TRBD2; v_call: TRBV7-8; j_call: TRBJ2-2; cdr3_aa: CASSPLGLAGLANTGELFF; cdr3_nt: TGTGCCAGCAGCCCCCTCGGACTAGCGGGCCTCGCGAACACCGGGGAGCTGTTTTTT
clone_size: NA; d_call: NA; v_call: TRBV5-4; j_call: TRBJ2-5; cdr3_aa: CASSLGGGRGGETQYF; cdr3_nt: TGTGCCAGCAGCTTGGGGGGTGGCAGGGGTGGAGAGACCCAGTACTTC
clone_size: NA; d_call: TRBD1; v_call: TRBV5-6; j_call: TRBJ1-2; cdr3_aa: CASSKQGINYGYTF; cdr3_nt: TGTGCCAGCAGCAAACAGGGGATTAACTATGGCTACACCTTC
clone_size: NA; d_call: NA; v_call: TRBV7-8; j_call: TRBJ1-1; cdr3_aa: CASSRGSNTEAFF; cdr3_nt: TGTGCCAGCAGCCGGGGCTCCAACACTGAAGCTTTCTTT
clone_size: NA; d_call: TRBD1; v_call: TRBV6-6; j_call: TRBJ1-5; cdr3_aa: CASSSSGQAPFQHF; cdr3_nt: TGTGCCAGCAGTTCATCCGGACAGGCACCGTTCCAGCATTTT
clone_size: NA; d_call: TRBD2; v_call: TRBV4-1; j_call: TRBJ2-5; cdr3_aa: CASSQEISGTPKTQYF; cdr3_nt: TGCGCCAGCAGCCAAGAAATTAGCGGGACGCCCAAGACCCAGTACTTC
clone_size: NA; d_call: TRBD1; v_call: TRBV18; j_call: TRBJ1-3; cdr3_aa: CASSPVRTGSGNTIYF; cdr3_nt: TGTGCCAGCTCACCAGTTCGGACAGGGTCCGGAAACACCATATATTTT
clone_size: NA; d_call: TRBD1; v_call: TRBV2; j_call: TRBJ2-7; cdr3_aa: CASTLGGDEQYF; cdr3_nt: TGTGCCAGCACCCTAGGGGGCGACGAGCAGTACTTC
clone_size: NA; d_call: TRBD1; v_call: TRBV3-1/TRBV3-2; j_call: TRBJ1-1; cdr3_aa: CASSLYRGNTEAFF; cdr3_nt: TGTGCCAGCAGCCTGTACAGGGGGAACACTGAAGCTTTCTTT
clone_size: NA; d_call: TRBD1; v_call: TRBV19; j_call: TRBJ2-2; cdr3_aa: CASEGGLTGELFF; cdr3_nt: TGTGCCAGTGAAGGGGGCCTAACCGGGGAGCTGTTTTTT
clone_size: NA; d_call: NA; v_call: TRBV28; j_call: TRBJ1-3; cdr3_aa: CASNRKGYSGNTIYF; cdr3_nt: TGTGCCAGCAACCGTAAGGGGTACTCTGGAAACACCATATATTTT
clone_size: NA; d_call: TRBD1; v_call: TRBV5-6; j_call: TRBJ1-1; cdr3_aa: CASNRGEGTEAFF; cdr3_nt: TGTGCCAGCAACAGGGGGGAGGGCACTGAAGCTTTCTTT
clone_size: once; d_call: NA; v_call: TRBV5-4; j_call: TRBJ2-7; cdr3_aa: CASSLQGKGAYEQYF; cdr3_nt: TGTGCCAGCAGCTTGCAGGGGAAAGGGGCCTACGAGCAGTACTTC
clone_size: once; d_call: NA; v_call: TRBV11-2; j_call: TRBJ1-1; cdr3_aa: CASSLVGGVTEAFF; cdr3_nt: TGTGCCAGCAGCTTAGTGGGGGGTGTGACTGAAGCTTTCTTT
clone_size: few; d_call: TRBD2; v_call: TRBV7-2; j_call: TRBJ2-3; cdr3_aa: CASSSSSGRSPDTQYF; cdr3_nt: TGTGCCAGCAGCAGCTCTAGCGGGAGATCCCCAGATACGCAGTATTTT
clone_size: NA; d_call: NA; v_call: TRBV29-1; j_call: TRBJ1-2; cdr3_aa: CSARWGDGYTF; cdr3_nt: TGCAGCGCCAGATGGGGGGATGGCTACACCTTC
clone_size: NA; d_call: TRBD1; v_call: TRBV2; j_call: TRBJ2-2; cdr3_aa: CASSAQQGAGGELFF; cdr3_nt: TGTGCCAGCAGTGCCCAACAGGGGGCAGGCGGGGAGCTGTTTTTT
clone_size: NA; d_call: NA; v_call: TRBV6-5; j_call: TRBJ2-6; cdr3_aa: CASSYLSSGANVLTF; cdr3_nt: TGTGCCAGCAGTTACCTGAGTTCTGGGGCCAACGTCCTGACTTTC
clone_size: NA; d_call: NA; v_call: TRBV9; j_call: TRBJ2-1; cdr3_aa: CASSVGTIPGVYNEQFF; cdr3_nt: TGTGCCAGCAGCGTAGGGACTATACCGGGGGTATACAATGAGCAGTTCTTC
clone_size: NA; d_call: TRBD2; v_call: TRBV3-1/TRBV3-2; j_call: TRBJ2-5; cdr3_aa: CASRRTREATQYF; cdr3_nt: TGTGCCAGCAGAAGGACTAGAGAGGCGACCCAGTACTTC
clone_size: NA; d_call: NA; v_call: TRBV16; j_call: TRBJ1-5; cdr3_aa: CASSQWQNQPQHF; cdr3_nt: TGTGCCAGCAGCCAATGGCAGAATCAGCCCCAGCATTTT
clone_size: NA; d_call: TRBD2; v_call: TRBV28; j_call: TRBJ2-7; cdr3_aa: CASSLFPSRTSGSREQYF; cdr3_nt: TGTGCCAGCAGTTTATTCCCCTCACGGACTAGCGGGAGTCGCGAGCAGTACTTC
clone_size: NA; d_call: TRBD1; v_call: TRBV29-1; j_call: TRBJ1-1; cdr3_aa: CSVGQGGMNTEAFF; cdr3_nt: TGCAGCGTTGGACAGGGTGGAATGAACACTGAAGCTTTCTTT
clone_size: NA; d_call: NA; v_call: TRBV6-5; j_call: TRBJ1-1; cdr3_aa: CASTRVGVRTEAFF; cdr3_nt: TGTGCCAGCACTCGGGTGGGTGTCCGAACTGAAGCTTTCTTT
clone_size: NA; d_call: TRBD2; v_call: TRBV7-2; j_call: TRBJ2-7; cdr3_aa: CASSLNRGGTYEQYF; cdr3_nt: TGTGCCAGCAGCTTAAACCGCGGGGGAACATACGAGCAGTACTTC